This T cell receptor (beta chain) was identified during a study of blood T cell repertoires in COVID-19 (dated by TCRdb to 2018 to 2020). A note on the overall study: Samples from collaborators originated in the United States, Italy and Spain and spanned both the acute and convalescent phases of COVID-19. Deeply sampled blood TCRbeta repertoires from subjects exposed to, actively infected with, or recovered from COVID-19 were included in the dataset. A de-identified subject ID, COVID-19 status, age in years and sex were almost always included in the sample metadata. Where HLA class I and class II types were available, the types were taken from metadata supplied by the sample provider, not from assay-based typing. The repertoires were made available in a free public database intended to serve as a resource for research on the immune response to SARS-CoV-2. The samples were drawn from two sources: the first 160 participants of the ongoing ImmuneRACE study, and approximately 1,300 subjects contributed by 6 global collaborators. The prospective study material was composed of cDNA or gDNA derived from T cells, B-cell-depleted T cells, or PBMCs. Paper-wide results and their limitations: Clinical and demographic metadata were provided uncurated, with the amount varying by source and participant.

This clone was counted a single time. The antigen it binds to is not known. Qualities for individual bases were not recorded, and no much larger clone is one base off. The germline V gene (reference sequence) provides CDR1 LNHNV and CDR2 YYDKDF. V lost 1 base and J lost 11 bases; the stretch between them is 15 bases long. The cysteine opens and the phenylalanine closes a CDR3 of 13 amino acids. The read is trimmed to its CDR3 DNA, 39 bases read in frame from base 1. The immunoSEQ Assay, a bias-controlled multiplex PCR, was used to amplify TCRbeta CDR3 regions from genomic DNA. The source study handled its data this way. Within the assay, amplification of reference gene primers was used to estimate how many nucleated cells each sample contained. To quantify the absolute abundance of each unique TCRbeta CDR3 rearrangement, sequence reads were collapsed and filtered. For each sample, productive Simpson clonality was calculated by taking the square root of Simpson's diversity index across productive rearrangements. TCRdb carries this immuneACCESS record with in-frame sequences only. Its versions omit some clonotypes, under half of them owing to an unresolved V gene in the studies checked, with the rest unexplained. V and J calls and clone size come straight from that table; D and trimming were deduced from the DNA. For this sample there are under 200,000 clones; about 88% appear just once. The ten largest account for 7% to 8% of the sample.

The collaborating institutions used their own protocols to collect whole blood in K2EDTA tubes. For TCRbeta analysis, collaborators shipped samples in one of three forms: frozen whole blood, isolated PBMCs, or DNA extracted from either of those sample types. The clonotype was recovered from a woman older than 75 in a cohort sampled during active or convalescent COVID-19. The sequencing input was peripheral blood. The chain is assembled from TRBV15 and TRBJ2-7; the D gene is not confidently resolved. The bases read TGTGCCACCAGCAGAGTTGCGGAGTCCATGGAGTACTTC. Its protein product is CATSRVAESMEYF.